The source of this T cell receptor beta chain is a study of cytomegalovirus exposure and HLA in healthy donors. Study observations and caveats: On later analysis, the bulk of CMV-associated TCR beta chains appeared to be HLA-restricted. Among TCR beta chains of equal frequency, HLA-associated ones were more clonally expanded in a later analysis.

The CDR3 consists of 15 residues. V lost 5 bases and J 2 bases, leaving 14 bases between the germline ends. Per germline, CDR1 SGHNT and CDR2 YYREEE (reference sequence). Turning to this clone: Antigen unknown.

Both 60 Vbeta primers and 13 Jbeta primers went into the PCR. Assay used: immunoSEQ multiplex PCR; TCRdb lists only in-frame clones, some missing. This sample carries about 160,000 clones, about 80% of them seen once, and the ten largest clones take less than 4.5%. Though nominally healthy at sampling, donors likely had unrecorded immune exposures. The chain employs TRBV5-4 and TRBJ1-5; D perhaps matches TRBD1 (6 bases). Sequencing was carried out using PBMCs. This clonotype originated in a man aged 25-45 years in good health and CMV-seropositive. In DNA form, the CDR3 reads TGTGCCAGCAGGGGGAGGGGGGCTGGCAATCAGCCCCAGCATTTT. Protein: CASRGRGAGNQPQHF.